One and the same sample provided the 29 T cell receptor beta chains below, sequenced in a study of patients and donors after allogeneic stem cell transplantation. One entry per CDR3 protein results from TCRdb running MiXCR on the RT-PCR reads. The data hold hundreds of thousands of distinct CDR3 sequences, with 15% to 20% observed a single time. The sequenced sample was blood, either unsorted or a sorted T cell fraction (not recorded which). Receptors originate from a human donor who was either an allogeneic HSCT recipient or a stem cell or donor lymphocyte infusion donor (not recorded which). It is not recorded whose cells these are; they may come from a transplant donor.

Many counts were recorded for this clonotype. The V gene is TRBV7-2, the J gene TRBJ2-3; possible D gene TRBD2, 5 bases. The ends were cut back, 5 bases at V and 3 bases at J, with 9 bases in the middle. The CDR3 is 13 residues long. CDR1 is SGHTA, CDR2 FQGNSA, per germline. The CDR3 sequence is CASSPTRTDTQYF. In nucleotides, the CDR3 is TGTGCCAGCAGCCCAACTAGAACAGATACGCAGTATTTT.

The rearrangement links TRBV30 to TRBJ2-2; D is undetermined. Trimming took off 2 bases at V and 4 bases at J, with 5 bases between the two ends. Germline values: CDR1 GTSNPN, CDR2 SVGIG (reference sequence). The CDR3 contains 12 residues. The CDR3 DNA sequence: TGTGCCTGGAGTCAGAGCACCGGGGAGCTGTTTTTT. Amino acid sequence: CAWSQSTGELFF.

Comment on this clonotype: An end of the junction does not agree with germline; a read error may underlie this. The chain carries TRBV4-1 and TRBJ2-2; D not certain. The CDR3 consists of 12 residues. From germline, CDR1 is MGHRA and CDR2 YSYEKL. The CDR3 spells CASGQVSGELFF. CDR3 bases: TGCGCCAGCGGCCAAGTCAGCGGGGAGCTGTTTTTT.

The chain couples TRBV12-3 or TRBV12-4 to TRBJ2-7, with D unresolved. Trimming cost V 1 base and J 6 bases, with 10 bases left between them. This CDR3 contains 13 residues. The CDR3: CASSLDWGFEQYF. The CDR3 coding sequence is TGTGCCAGCAGTTTAGATTGGGGATTCGAGCAGTACTTC.

This clonotype was seen only a few times. The chain links TRBV28 to TRBJ2-7; 10 bases line up with TRBD1. Germline lookup yields CDR1 MDHEN and CDR2 SYDVKM. Trimming took 5 bases from V and 6 from J; bases not matched to a gene: 16. The CDR3 sequence is 17 residues long. The CDR3 region is CASSAGTGVIPSREQYF. The CDR3 DNA reads TGTGCCAGCAGTGCCGGGACAGGGGTGATTCCTAGTCGCGAGCAGTACTTC.

This rearrangement joins TRBV6-5 to TRBJ2-1; no reliable D call. Per the germline V gene, CDR1 is MNHEY and CDR2 is SVGAGI. Trimming left V 2 bases short and J 0 bases short, with 8 bases between. The CDR3 is 15 amino acids. In DNA form, the CDR3 reads TGTGCCAGCAGTTACGAATGGAGCTCCTACAATGAGCAGTTCTTC. It yields the protein CASSYEWSSYNEQFF.

Of note for this clonotype: Since a much larger clone is just one base distant, this may be a read error. J is TRBJ1-1 and V is TRBV12-3 or TRBV12-4, with 9 nucleotides matching TRBD1. This CDR3 has 16 amino acids. This CDR3 reads CTSRYRGQNPNTEAFF. CDR3 coding DNA: TGTACCAGCAGATACAGGGGGCAAAATCCGAACACTGAAGCTTTCTTT.

This clonotype has only a few counts. CDR3 residues: CASSPIPGYEQYF. CDR3 DNA sequence: TGTGCCAGCTCACCAATTCCGGGGTACGAGCAGTACTTC. V usage is TRBV18 and J usage is TRBJ2-7; tentatively, D is TRBD2 (5 bases). The germline V gene encodes CDR1 KGHSH and CDR2 LQKENI. Between the trimmed V and J ends, which lost 2 bases and 4 bases, there was a span of 9 bases. The CDR3 spans 13 residues.

The gene calls are TRBV15 and TRBJ2-1; 9 positions agree with TRBD2. The CDR3 extends over 17 amino acids. The junction had 15 bases not matched to a gene; V was cut back by 5 bases and J by 7 bases. Germline lookup yields CDR1 LNHNV and CDR2 YYDKDF (reference sequence). The CDR3 loop is CATSSRTSVAVKNEQFF. CDR3 nucleotides: TGTGCCACCAGCTCCCGGACTAGCGTTGCGGTTAAGAATGAGCAGTTCTTC.

The V gene is TRBV20-1, the J gene TRBJ2-2; D perhaps matches TRBD1 (5 bases). The V and J ends lost 3 bases and 3 bases respectively, with 11 bases between them. There are 14 residues in the CDR3. Germline loops: CDR1 DFQATT, CDR2 SNEGSKA (reference sequence). For the CDR3, the DNA is TGCAGTGCTAGTAGACAGCTTGACACCGGGGAGCTGTTTTTT. This sequence encodes CSASRQLDTGELFF.

The rearrangement uses TRBV7-2 and TRBJ2-4, with 12 bases matching TRBD2. The V gene's germline CDR1 is SGHTA and CDR2 FQGNSA. V lost 2 bases, J lost 9 bases, and 11 bases stayed unmatched. There are 17 residues in the CDR3. The DNA of the CDR3 is TGTGCCAGCAGCTTAAGGGGACTAGCGGGCCCCTTGCGCATTCAGTACTTC. Amino acids: CASSLRGLAGPLRIQYF.

This chain connects TRBV6-5 to TRBJ2-5; unclear D gene. The CDR3 loop spans 14 amino acids. The germline gives CDR1 MNHEY, CDR2 SVGAGI. Trimming cost V 0 bases and J 5 bases, with 10 bases left between them. The CDR3 here is CASSYSRVRETQYF. The DNA of the CDR3 is TGTGCCAGCAGTTACTCTAGGGTTCGGGAGACCCAGTACTTC.

The rearrangement links TRBV7-3 to TRBJ2-7; possibly TRBD2 for D (5 bases). Trimming removed 0 bases from V and 7 bases from J, with 10 bases in between. CDR3 length equals 13 residues. The germline V gene has CDR1 SGHTA and CDR2 FQGTGA. CDR3 region: CASSLTADFEQYF. CDR3 sequence (DNA): TGTGCCAGCAGCTTAACCGCGGACTTTGAGCAGTACTTC.

This clonotype was seen a handful of times. V and J are TRBV6-5 and TRBJ2-4; a weak D match, TRBD2 (5 bases). There are 17 residues in the CDR3. V was shortened by 0 bases and J by 1 base, with 13 bases between the two germline ends. The V gene's germline CDR1 is MNHEY and CDR2 SVGAGI. The CDR3 here is CASSYSGNPGAKNIQYF. The CDR3 DNA reads as TGTGCCAGCAGTTACTCGGGGAACCCGGGGGCCAAAAACATTCAGTACTTC.

This chain links TRBV11-2 with TRBJ2-6; D may be TRBD2 (6 bases). This CDR3 has 15 residues. Germline V gene sequence: CDR1 SGHAT, CDR2 FQNNGV. Deletions cut 4 bases from V and 2 bases from J, with 9 bases between. Written as DNA, the CDR3 is TGTGCCAGCAGCTACGGAGGGACTGGGGCCAACGTCCTGACTTTC. It yields the protein CASSYGGTGANVLTF.

CDR3 protein: CASSLGWTLSSYEQYF. Here the CDR3 DNA reads TGTGCCAGCAGCTTAGGGTGGACACTTTCCTCCTACGAGCAGTACTTC. The chain carries TRBV7-8 and TRBJ2-7, with D possibly TRBD1 on 5 matching bases. Germline CDR1 and CDR2: SGHVS and FQNEAQ. This CDR3 has 16 amino acids. Trimming stripped 1 base from V and 0 bases from J, with 13 bases between.

This clonotype was detected only a few times. V gene TRBV5-1 combines with J gene TRBJ2-5, with unresolved D. The CDR3 is 16 amino acids. From germline, CDR1 is SGHRS and CDR2 YFSETQ. V lost 4 bases, J lost 1 base, and 17 bases lay in between. The CDR3 loop is CASSPRGRVPQETQYF. In nucleotides, the CDR3 is TGCGCCAGCAGCCCCCGTGGGCGTGTCCCCCAAGAGACCCAGTACTTC.

This clonotype was picked up a small number of times. The chain uses TRBV29-1 and TRBJ1-2, with D perhaps TRBD1 (6 bases). The V and J ends lost 4 bases and 5 bases respectively, with 11 bases between them. CDR1 is SQVTM, CDR2 ANQGSEA, per germline. The CDR3 has 12 amino acids. CDR3 in DNA: TGCAGCGTTGTAACAGGACAGTATGGCTACACCTTC. It yields the protein CSVVTGQYGYTF.

This clonotype was counted only a few times. The rearrangement links TRBV6-6 to TRBJ1-1; D gene unclear. Trimming pared 6 bases from V and 10 bases from J, leaving 15 bases between. CDR1 and CDR2 from the germline V gene are MNHNY and SVGAGI (reference sequence). The CDR3 has 12 amino acids. The CDR3 is CASSSTGLLAFF. The CDR3 nucleotides read TGTGCCAGCAGCTCGACTGGCCTACTAGCTTTCTTT.

This clonotype was seen a few times. The V and J genes are TRBV12-3 or TRBV12-4 and TRBJ2-2; 8 nucleotides agree with TRBD2. J was trimmed by 6 bases and V by 3 bases; bases with no gene match: 9. This CDR3 is built from 16 residues. CDR3 in DNA: TGTGCCAGCAGTTTCTTAGCGGGACGATCTCCCGGGGAGCTGTTTTTT. This gives the protein CASSFLAGRSPGELFF.

The sample holds a few counts of this clonotype. This chain uses TRBV20-1 with TRBJ1-5; no firm D call. The V gene lost 1 base and the J gene lost 4 bases, with 8 bases spanning the gap. There are 13 residues in the CDR3. Germline V gene data show CDR1 as DFQATT and CDR2 as SNEGSKA (reference sequence). CDR3 bases: TGCAGTGCTAGAGGTGGGGTGAATCAGCCCCAGCATTTT. This sequence encodes CSARGGVNQPQHF.

The rearrangement uses TRBV15 and TRBJ2-3; 10 bases are a match to TRBD2. Germline V gene lookup returns CDR1 LNHNV and CDR2 YYDKDF (reference sequence). The CDR3 totals 16 residues. Unmatched junction bases numbered 2, after V lost 1 base and J lost 1 base. Here the CDR3 DNA reads TGTGCCACCAGCAGAGCAACTAGCGGGGGCACAGATACGCAGTATTTT. It is translated as CATSRATSGGTDTQYF.

This chain connects TRBV21-1 to TRBJ1-2. TRBV21-1 is a listed pseudogene. The CDR3 is 15 amino acids. CDR3 in amino acids: CASSKDTSTNYGYTF. DNA of the CDR3: TGTGCCAGCAGCAAAGATACGTCGACTAACTATGGCTACACCTTC.

This clonotype turned up a few times. The J gene is TRBJ2-7, the V gene TRBV7-9; possible D gene TRBD1, 5 bases. Germline loops: CDR1 SEHNR, CDR2 FQNEAQ (reference sequence). V lost 7 bases to trimming and J lost 5 bases, with 15 bases between them. CDR3 size: 13 residues. CDR3 in amino acids: CASIPQAGNEQYF. The CDR3 DNA follows: TGTGCCAGCATCCCCCAGGCAGGGAACGAGCAGTACTTC.

This clonotype has only a few counts. The chain recombines TRBV4-1 with TRBJ1-2; D not resolved. The CDR3 sequence is 14 residues long. Trimming left V 4 bases short and J 5 bases short, with 14 bases between. CDR1 is MGHRA and CDR2 is YSYEKL in the germline V gene. The CDR3 DNA is TGCGCCAGCAGCCCCTATCAGGAGGCGTATGGCTACACCTTC. Its translation: CASSPYQEAYGYTF.

This clonotype came up a few times. This chain uses TRBV24-1 with TRBJ2-5, with D perhaps TRBD1 (6 bases). This CDR3 spans 15 amino acids. V lost 4 bases, J lost 4 bases, and 15 bases lay in between. The germline V gene has CDR1 KGHDR and CDR2 SFDVKD. The CDR3 nucleotides read TGTGCCACCAGTGACCTGACAGGACGTGCAGAGACCCAGTACTTC. Amino acids: CATSDLTGRAETQYF.

This clonotype has a single count. The V gene is TRBV7-6, the J gene TRBJ2-1; TRBD1 matches 9 bases. V dropped 1 base and J dropped 6; count of bases not matched to a gene: 7. CDR1 SGHVS and CDR2 FNYEAQ come from the germline V gene. This CDR3 is 16 amino acids long. The CDR3 spells CASSLDDRGGGNEQFF. For the CDR3, the DNA is TGTGCCAGCAGCTTAGACGACAGGGGGGGAGGCAATGAGCAGTTCTTC.

Many counts were recorded for this clonotype. This rearrangement joins TRBV10-3 to TRBJ2-3; D could derive from TRBD1 or TRBD2 (5 bases each). V was trimmed by 4 bases and J by 6 bases, leaving 14 bases between them. Germline CDR1 and CDR2: ENHRY and SYGVKD. This CDR3 contains 14 residues. CDR3 bases: TGTGCCATCAGTGCAGGGAGTCAGTCTGATACGCAGTATTTT. This encodes CAISAGSQSDTQYF.

V usage is TRBV20-1 and J usage is TRBJ1-5, with TRBD1 matching over 11 bases. Germline values: CDR1 DFQATT, CDR2 SNEGSKA (reference sequence). J gave up 0 bases and V 3 bases, and 7 bases lay outside the gene matches. The CDR3 covers 17 residues. CDR3 sequence: CSARRTGGAASNQPQHF. The CDR3 DNA is TGCAGTGCTAGGAGGACAGGGGGCGCGGCTAGCAATCAGCCCCAGCATTTT.